This T cell receptor (beta chain) was captured in a study of persistence of HIV-infected CD4 T cells. The count of this clone is one. Its antigen is as yet unknown. This was the immunoSEQ version 4 assay in survey mode. Sequencing was performed with immunoSEQ multiplex PCR; in TCRdb, only in-frame clones are kept and a portion is missing. The sample has about 64,000 clones, roughly 75% seen once. The germline V gene has CDR1 LNHDA and CDR2 SQIVND (reference sequence). Trimming cost V 8 bases and J 8 bases, with 21 bases left between them. The CDR3 spans 15 residues. An overlapping HIV-1 Gag peptide pool stimulated these cells at 0.95 to 1 ug/peptide/mL. Sorted nonresponding memory CD4+ T cells were CD40L-negative, CD69-negative, CD45RO-high. Before stimulation, PBMCs underwent CD8+ T cell depletion.

This TCR derives from an adult man with HIV who was CMV-seropositive. J is TRBJ1-4 and V is TRBV19; no firm D call. Specimen: CD4+ T cells sorted from PBMCs after roughly 18-hour stimulation, collected from a patient who received antiretroviral therapy. The CDR3 region is CASHPVSPSGEKLFF. CDR3 bases: TGTGCCAGTCATCCAGTATCGCCCTCCGGGGAAAAACTGTTTTTT.